These 13 T cell receptor beta chains were sequenced from one sample in a study of PD-L1 blockade in urothelial cancer (dated by TCRdb to 2015 to 2018). The library was obtained by the immunoSEQ multiplex PCR assay. Imported from immuneACCESS, the table was reduced by TCRdb to in-frame sequences with V and J called. These copies leave out some clones; in studies compared against another copy, an unresolved V gene accounts for under half, and the cause of the remainder is not known. Counted in this sample were tens of thousands of clones; 70% to 85% of them appeared once. The ten most abundant clones make up 1.9% of the sample. The sample's time point label, decoded: peripheral blood 6 weeks after treatment start. The sequences come from PBMCs, collected around atezolizumab (anti-PD-L1) treatment. The receptors stem from a man aged 45-65 years with urothelial cancer.

V usage is TRBV27 and J usage is TRBJ1-2; D remains ambiguous. CDR3 length equals 13 residues. The V gene lost 6 bases and the J gene lost 4 bases, with 12 bases spanning the gap. CDR1 and CDR2 (germline): MNHEY, SMNVEV (reference sequence). This chain's CDR3 is CASSPSGGYGYTF. The CDR3 DNA sequence: TGTGCCAGCAGCCCGAGCGGTGGCTATGGCTACACCTTC.

The chain recombines TRBV6-6 with TRBJ1-5, with TRBD1 as a possible D gene (5 bases). V lost 6 bases, J lost 3 bases, and 15 bases lay in between. Germline-derived CDR1 and CDR2 are MNHNY and SVGAGI (reference sequence). The CDR3 runs 15 residues. The CDR3 coding sequence is TGTGCCAGCAGATCGACAGTGACGACCAATCAGCCCCAGCATTTT. This sequence encodes CASRSTVTTNQPQHF.

The gene calls are TRBV7-8 and TRBJ1-1, with 11 positions matching TRBD1. The germline CDR1 and CDR2 sequences are SGHVS and FQNEAQ. With V trimmed by 5 bases and J by 3 bases, 2 bases remained unmatched. This CDR3 has 14 amino acids. CDR3 amino acids: CASSQGQGDTEAFF. The DNA of the CDR3 is TGTGCCAGCAGCCAGGGACAGGGGGACACTGAAGCTTTCTTT.

This clone has more than one count but fewer than ten. The CDR3 DNA reads TGTGCCAGCAGCTTAGAAGCATCCCGGAGCTCCTACAATGAGCAGTTCTTC. It codes for CASSLEASRSSYNEQFF. This sequence joins TRBV7-7 and TRBJ2-1, with unresolved D. V was shortened by 1 base and J by 0 bases, with 13 bases between the two germline ends. CDR3 length: 17 residues. Germline V lookup: CDR1 SSHAT, CDR2 FNYEAQ (reference sequence).

DNA for the CDR3: TGTGCCAGCAGCTTCGTCAGGGTACTGCGGGAGAGCCCGGACAATGAGCAGTTCTTC. Amino acids: CASSFVRVLRESPDNEQFF. The chain links TRBV5-4 to TRBJ2-1, with 7 bases aligning to TRBD2. The CDR3 has 19 amino acids. After removal of 2 bases from V and 5 bases from J, the junction contained 19 bases not matched to a gene. Germline-derived CDR1 and CDR2 are SGHNT and YYREEE (reference sequence). Full variable domain (remainder filled in from reference TRBV5-4 and TRBJ2-1): ETGVTQSPTHLIKTRGQQVTLRCSSQSGHNTVSWYQQALGQGPQFIFQYYREEENGRGNFPPRFSGLQFPNYSSELNVNALELDDSALYLCASSFVRVLRESPDNEQFFGPGTRLTVL.

V gene TRBV10-2 combines with J gene TRBJ1-4; D unclear. The CDR3 has 12 amino acids. V lost 5 bases and J lost 6, with 7 bases in between. Germline V gene lookup returns CDR1 WSHSY and CDR2 SAAADI. CDR3 loop: CASSQEDEKLFF. CDR3 DNA sequence: TGCGCCAGCAGTCAAGAGGATGAAAAACTGTTTTTT.

V usage is TRBV11-2 and J usage is TRBJ1-5, with TRBD1 identical over 10 bases. The J segment lost 4 bases and the V segment lost 5 bases, leaving 14 bases of the junction unmatched. There are 18 residues in the CDR3. Germline CDR1 and CDR2: SGHAT and FQNNGV. The CDR3 DNA is TGTGCCAGCAGCCACGACGGACAGGGGGGACGTGGAAATCAGCCCCAGCATTTT. This sequence encodes CASSHDGQGGRGNQPQHF.

The sample holds one count of this clone. The gene calls are TRBV6-1 and TRBJ2-5, with 7 bases fitting TRBD2. Germline-derived CDR1 and CDR2 are MNHNS and SASEGT. The ends lost 4 bases at V and 4 bases at J; junction bases unmatched: 12. The CDR3 runs 16 residues. The CDR3 sequence: CASSGEPFKRGETQYF. For the CDR3, the DNA is TGTGCCAGCAGTGGGGAACCTTTTAAGCGGGGAGAGACCCAGTACTTC.

The J gene is TRBJ2-5, the V gene TRBV28; 7 nucleotides match TRBD1. This CDR3 is 13 amino acids long. V lost 6 bases to trimming and J lost 3 bases; unmatched junction nucleotides: 4. From germline, CDR1 is MDHEN and CDR2 SYDVKM. The CDR3 region is CASSRTGKETQYF. CDR3 nucleotides: TGTGCCAGCAGCCGGACAGGAAAAGAGACCCAGTACTTC.

Note on this clone: One end of the junction varies from germline; a read error may be responsible. The chain joins TRBV18 to TRBJ2-2, with D perhaps TRBD2 (5 bases). Germline CDR1 KGHSH, CDR2 LQKENI. This CDR3 is built from 16 residues. CDR3 protein: CATSPLGGSDTGELFF. The CDR3 coding sequence is TGTGCCACCTCACCGTTAGGTGGGAGTGACACCGGGGAGCTGTTTTTT.

The chain uses TRBV19 and TRBJ2-3, with TRBD2 identical over 10 bases. The V gene's germline CDR1 is LNHDA and CDR2 SQIVND (reference sequence). This CDR3 contains 17 residues. After removal of 6 bases from V and 1 base from J, the junction contained 10 bases not matched to a gene. CDR3 nucleotide sequence: TGTGCCAGTAGCACTAGCGGGGTCCGGGCTGGCACAGATACGCAGTATTTT. As protein: CASSTSGVRAGTDTQYF.

This rearrangement joins TRBV18 to TRBJ2-2; TRBD1 matches 8 bases. Trimming removed 3 bases from V and 6 bases from J; junction bases left unmatched: 3. The CDR3 has 14 amino acids. Germline CDR1 reads KGHSH; CDR2 reads LQKENI. The CDR3 bases are TGTGCCAGCTCACCGACAGGGGTTCCCGGGGAGCTGTTTTTT. As protein: CASSPTGVPGELFF. The full variable domain, completed using reference TRBV18 and TRBJ2-2, is NAGVMQNPRHLVRRRGQEARLRCSPMKGHSHVYWYRQLPEEGLKFMVYLQKENIIDESGMPKERFSAEFPKEGPSILRIQQVVRGDSAAYFCASSPTGVPGELFFGEGSRLTVL.

The gene calls are TRBV7-9 and TRBJ2-7; TRBD2 matches 7 bases. Germline V gene lookup returns CDR1 SEHNR and CDR2 FQNEAQ (reference sequence). V trimming: 7 bases; J trimming: 3 bases; junction bases outside the gene matches: 6. The CDR3 is made up of 13 amino acids. The CDR3 spells CASTRGEFYEQYF. Here the CDR3 DNA reads TGTGCCAGCACACGGGGGGAATTCTACGAGCAGTACTTC.